A single sample is the source of the 27 T cell receptor beta chains below, sequenced in a study of cytomegalovirus exposure and HLA in healthy donors. PCR used 60 Vbeta primers and 13 Jbeta primers. Only in-frame clones appear in the TCRdb table, and some are missing; sequencing was by immunoSEQ multiplex PCR. The record lists roughly 27,000 clones, of which the ten most abundant hold approximately 0.7%. Sequencing was carried out using PBMCs. The receptors stem from a man aged 25-40 years in good health and CMV-seronegative.

The chain carries TRBV7-9 and TRBJ1-1, with a weak D call TRBD1 (6 bases). The germline CDR1 and CDR2 sequences are SEHNR and FQNEAQ (reference sequence). This CDR3 is 15 amino acids long. Trimming left V 1 base short and J 2 bases short, with 11 bases between. The CDR3, as DNA: TGTGCCAGCAGCTTAGATTCAGGGGTAAACACTGAAGCTTTCTTT. Amino acid sequence: CASSLDSGVNTEAFF.

The J gene is TRBJ2-7, the V gene TRBV29-1; no clear D gene. Germline V gene lookup returns CDR1 SQVTM and CDR2 ANQGSEA. The length of the CDR3 is 12 residues. V gave up 1 base and J gave up 6 bases, with 10 bases separating them. CDR3 protein: CSVEAPPLEQYF. The CDR3 DNA sequence: TGCAGCGTTGAAGCCCCCCCACTCGAGCAGTACTTC.

This chain links TRBV9 with TRBJ2-3; no firm D call. CDR1 is SGDLS, CDR2 YYNGEE, per germline. The CDR3 has 15 amino acids. V was cut by 1 base and J by 0 bases, with 9 bases left in between. This CDR3 reads CASSVSDSSTDTQYF. The CDR3 coding sequence is TGTGCCAGCAGCGTATCAGACTCTAGCACAGATACGCAGTATTTT.

The CDR3 sequence: CASSLGRDYEQYF. CDR3 DNA: TGTGCCAGCAGTTTGGGGAGGGACTACGAGCAGTACTTC. This chain links TRBV27 with TRBJ2-7; 7 positions match TRBD2. CDR3 length equals 13 residues. Germline assignment: CDR1 MNHEY and CDR2 SMNVEV (reference sequence). Trimming at V came to 3 bases and at J to 3 bases, leaving 2 bases not matched to a gene.

The V gene is TRBV6-1, the J gene TRBJ1-1; 8 nucleotides align to TRBD1. CDR1 is MNHNS and CDR2 is SASEGT in the germline V gene. The V segment lost 3 bases and the J segment 11 bases; nucleotides outside the gene matches: 14. The CDR3 sequence is 15 residues long. CDR3 bases: TGTGCCAGCAGTGAGAACAGGGGGATTCTTTTTGGGGCTTTCTTT. The encoded protein is CASSENRGILFGAFF.

V is TRBV4-2 and J is TRBJ1-2, with a weak D call TRBD1 (5 bases). CDR3 length: 12 residues. In germline, CDR1 is LGHNA, CDR2 YNFKEQ. The V end was cut by 3 bases, the J end by 8 bases, with 10 bases between. The CDR3 protein is CASSQWGEGYTF. Written as DNA, the CDR3 is TGTGCCAGCAGCCAGTGGGGGGAGGGCTACACCTTC.

This rearrangement joins TRBV25-1 to TRBJ1-5; a possible D gene is TRBD1 (6 bases). The CDR3 runs 13 residues. Germline V CDR1 and CDR2: MGHDK, SYGVNS. Trimming removed 6 bases at V and 2 bases at J, with 8 bases between. DNA of the CDR3: TGTGCCAGCAGCTCAGGGGGCAATCAGCCCCAGCATTTT. Protein product: CASSSGGNQPQHF.

The chain couples TRBV19 to TRBJ2-6; no clear D. The CDR3 extends over 15 amino acids. Germline V gene sequence: CDR1 LNHDA, CDR2 SQIVND (reference sequence). The V and J ends lost 3 bases and 0 bases respectively, with 6 bases between them. CDR3 sequence reads: CASSIRSSGANVLTF. CDR3 sequence (DNA): TGTGCCAGTAGTATTCGGAGCTCTGGGGCCAACGTCCTGACTTTC.

The chain carries TRBV18 and TRBJ1-2; 8 bases map to TRBD1. CDR3 length equals 15 residues. The trim removed 0 bases at V and 5 bases at J, leaving 5 bases unmatched. Germline assignment: CDR1 KGHSH and CDR2 LQKENI. The DNA of the CDR3 is TGTGCCAGCTCACCACCTATCGGGACAGGATATGGCTACACCTTC. Amino acids: CASSPPIGTGYGYTF.

The V gene is TRBV30, the J gene TRBJ1-6; 9 bases are shared with TRBD1. CDR1 GTSNPN and CDR2 SVGIG come from the germline V gene (reference sequence). The CDR3 consists of 15 residues. The V gene end was trimmed by 5 bases and the J gene end by 10 bases; junction bases not matched to a gene: 12. The CDR3 nucleotides are TGTGCCTGGGCGAACCGGGACAGGGAAGCGTCACCCCTCCACTTT. Its protein product is CAWANRDREASPLHF.

The chain recombines TRBV7-2 with TRBJ2-7; maybe TRBD1 (6 bases). The length of the CDR3 is 13 residues. The ends were cut back, 5 bases at V and 5 bases at J, with 13 bases in the middle. CDR1 and CDR2 (germline): SGHTA, FQGNSA. The CDR3 DNA sequence: TGTGCCAGCAGCCAACAGGGTCTCAACGAGCAGTACTTC. This encodes CASSQQGLNEQYF.

The gene calls are TRBV18 and TRBJ2-1; no definite D call. Trimming took off 6 bases at V and 5 bases at J, with 5 bases between the two ends. CDR3 length: 11 amino acids. Germline lookup yields CDR1 KGHSH and CDR2 LQKENI. CDR3 in DNA: TGTGCCAGCTCTACAAACAATGAGCAGTTCTTC. Protein: CASSTNNEQFF.

The chain carries TRBV9 and TRBJ1-6, with 8 nucleotides matching TRBD1. The germline gives CDR1 SGDLS, CDR2 YYNGEE. The junction had 8 bases not matched to a gene; V was cut back by 4 bases and J by 8 bases. This CDR3 has 15 residues. As DNA, the CDR3 is TGTGCCAGCAGCCCAGAAGACAGGGGTGATTCACCCCTCCACTTT. The encoded protein is CASSPEDRGDSPLHF.

J is TRBJ1-5 and V is TRBV27, with no clear D. Trimming shortened V by 3 bases and J by 2 bases, and 11 bases separated the two germline ends. The CDR3 sequence is 15 residues long. Per the germline V gene, CDR1 is MNHEY and CDR2 is SMNVEV (reference sequence). CDR3 sequence (DNA): TGTGCCAGCAGTTTGGAGGGAATTGGCAATCAGCCCCAGCATTTT. It codes for CASSLEGIGNQPQHF.

The V and J genes are TRBV29-1 and TRBJ2-1; 9 bases fit TRBD2. The CDR3 extends over 14 amino acids. CDR1 and CDR2 (germline): SQVTM, ANQGSEA. J lost 4 bases, V lost 6 bases, and 7 bases had no gene match. CDR3 DNA: TGCAGCGTATTAAGCGGGGGGCCTTACAATGAGCAGTTCTTC. This gives the protein CSVLSGGPYNEQFF.

The rearrangement joins TRBV6-6 to TRBJ2-1; D remains ambiguous. V gave up 2 bases and J gave up 10 bases, with 9 bases separating them. The CDR3 is made up of 12 amino acids. Germline CDR1 and CDR2: MNHNY and SVGAGI (reference sequence). CDR3 nucleotide sequence: TGTGCCAGCAGTTACGCACAATTAGAGCAGTTCTTC. Amino acids: CASSYAQLEQFF.

The chain combines TRBV4-2 with TRBJ2-7; no definite D call. Trimming removed 1 base from V and 3 bases from J, with 10 bases in between. The CDR3 spans 14 residues. Germline assignment: CDR1 LGHNA and CDR2 YNFKEQ. CDR3 amino acids: CASSQGNSNYEQYF. The CDR3 DNA reads as TGTGCCAGCAGCCAAGGTAACTCAAACTACGAGCAGTACTTC.

The rearrangement links TRBV18 to TRBJ1-2; D not resolved. Germline assignment: CDR1 KGHSH and CDR2 LQKENI. This CDR3 contains 15 residues. Trimming shortened V by 4 bases and J by 6 bases, and 18 bases separated the two germline ends. This CDR3 is CASSLRTGMHDGYTF. For the CDR3, the DNA is TGTGCCAGCTCACTTCGGACGGGAATGCACGATGGCTACACCTTC.

The chain combines TRBV7-2 with TRBJ1-2; TRBD1 is a possible D gene (5 bases). The V end lost 1 base, the J end lost 1 base, and 13 bases lay between the germline ends. The CDR3 runs 16 residues. Germline loops: CDR1 SGHTA, CDR2 FQGNSA. CDR3 sequence reads: CASSLGSGINNYGYTF. The CDR3 DNA follows: TGTGCCAGCAGCTTAGGGTCAGGGATTAATAACTATGGCTACACCTTC.

V gene TRBV29-1 combines with J gene TRBJ1-4; no definite D call. This CDR3 is 14 amino acids long. Between the trimmed V and J ends, which lost 6 bases and 3 bases, there was a span of 14 bases. The germline gives CDR1 SQVTM, CDR2 ANQGSEA. DNA for the CDR3: TGCAGCGTCCAATACGGGAGAGCTAATGAAAAACTGTTTTTT. This encodes CSVQYGRANEKLFF.

The CDR3 spells CASSFVSSGRREQFF. CDR3 in DNA: TGTGCCAGCAGTTTCGTTTCTAGCGGGAGACGTGAGCAGTTCTTC. The rearrangement links TRBV28 to TRBJ2-1; 10 nucleotides line up with TRBD2. The CDR3 is 15 residues long. Germline CDR1 reads MDHEN; CDR2 reads SYDVKM. V trimming: 3 bases; J trimming: 9 bases; junction bases outside the gene matches: 8.

The V and J genes are TRBV5-1 and TRBJ2-1, with 8 bases identical to TRBD2. V lost 0 bases to trimming and J lost 9 bases; unmatched junction nucleotides: 2. CDR1 and CDR2 from the germline V gene are SGHRS and YFSETQ. CDR3 length: 13 residues. The CDR3 reads CASSLGAGAEQFF. CDR3 sequence (DNA): TGCGCCAGCAGCTTGGGAGCGGGGGCTGAGCAGTTCTTC.

The gene calls are TRBV11-3 and TRBJ2-3, with D unresolved. Germline values: CDR1 SGHNT, CDR2 YENEEA. V shed 1 base and J shed 0 bases, with 5 bases lying between them. The CDR3 sequence is 14 residues long. The CDR3 region has the DNA TGTGCCAGCAGCTTAGCAGGAAGCACAGATACGCAGTATTTT. It codes for CASSLAGSTDTQYF.

This chain connects TRBV15 to TRBJ1-3; possible D gene TRBD1, 6 bases. V lost 8 bases and J 1 base, leaving 15 bases between the germline ends. In germline, CDR1 is LNHNV, CDR2 YYDKDF (reference sequence). CDR3 length: 15 residues. The CDR3 is CATGVGGASGNTIYF. The CDR3 DNA follows: TGTGCCACCGGGGTGGGGGGGGCATCTGGAAACACCATATATTTT.

This chain uses TRBV7-3 with TRBJ2-5, with TRBD1 identical over 7 bases. This CDR3 is 14 amino acids long. The V and J ends lost 3 bases and 5 bases, in that order; junction bases with no gene match: 6. CDR1 is SGHTA and CDR2 is FQGTGA in the germline V gene. CDR3 nucleotides: TGTGCCAGCAGCTTGGGGCCAGGGGGTGAGACCCAGTACTTC. Translating it yields CASSLGPGGETQYF.

The genes are TRBV9 and TRBJ1-3; D gene unclear. The CDR3 is made up of 15 amino acids. V lost 4 bases and J 0 bases, leaving 11 bases between the germline ends. Germline CDR1 and CDR2: SGDLS and YYNGEE. DNA for the CDR3: TGTGCCAGCAGCAAGAACGCGAACTCTGGAAACACCATATATTTT. It codes for CASSKNANSGNTIYF.

On this clone itself: In the same sample, other DNA sequences code for this CDR3. The V and J genes are TRBV4-3 and TRBJ2-5; 11 bases agree with TRBD2. The CDR3 is made up of 15 amino acids. Germline V gene sequence: CDR1 LGHNA, CDR2 YSLEER. The junction had 5 bases not matched to a gene; V was cut back by 4 bases and J by 4 bases. In nucleotides, the CDR3 is TGCGCCAGCAGCCCGGGTAGCGGGGGGGCAGAGACCCAGTACTTC. It is translated as CASSPGSGGAETQYF.